The 9 T cell receptor beta chains listed next were all sequenced from one sample in a study of molecular identifiers for immune sequencing clone quantification. TCRdb independently ran MiXCR on the PCR reads; one entry per CDR3 protein. The sample holds some 590,000 distinct CDR3 sequences, less than 30% seen once. The material sequenced was naive CD8+ T cells from blood, with Jurkat cell RNA spiked in. Stated subset: FACS-sorted CD8+CD4-CCR7+CD45RA+ naive T cells. Receptor source: a human donor in good health. Some libraries in this study had Jurkat cell RNA spiked in.

As to this clonotype: This may come from a read error, since a much larger clone is one base off. The chain recombines TRBV7-9 with TRBJ1-4; D might be TRBD1 (6 bases). The germline V gene has CDR1 SEHNR and CDR2 FQNEAQ (reference sequence). CDR3 length: 16 residues. The ends were cut back, 1 base at V and 4 bases at J, with 13 bases in the middle. CDR3 in DNA: TGTGCCAGCAGCTTAGAGGGGGGTCCGAATAATGAAAAACTGTTTTTT. Its protein product is CASSLEGGPNNEKLFF.

Notes on this clonotype: This may be a read error: a much more frequent sequence differs by one nucleotide. The chain combines TRBV10-2 with TRBJ2-5; D uncertain. Germline V CDR1 and CDR2: WSHSY, SAAADI. This CDR3 comprises 13 residues. Trimming removed 2 bases at V and 0 bases at J, with 4 bases between. As DNA, the CDR3 is TGCGCCAGCAGTGAGCCGTACCAAGAGACCCAGTACTTC. Translated, it gives CASSEPYQETQYF.

This sequence joins TRBV24-1 and TRBJ2-6; D ambiguous. CDR1 and CDR2 (germline): KGHDR, SFDVKD. Trimming cost V 4 bases and J 0 bases, with 6 bases left between them. The CDR3 contains 15 residues. In DNA form, the CDR3 reads TGTGCCACCAGTGACTTCCCCTCTGGGGCCAACGTCCTGACTTTC. It encodes CATSDFPSGANVLTF.

This clonotype appeared a single time. A much larger clone differs by one base, so this may be a read error. This chain connects TRBV4-3 to TRBJ1-1; tentatively, D is TRBD1 (5 bases). Germline-derived CDR1 and CDR2 are LGHNA and YSLEER. The CDR3 covers 17 residues. The CDR3 spells CASSQDLMAGLGTEAVF. CDR3 sequence (DNA): TGCGCCAGCAGCCAAGATCTCATGGCAGGGCTGGGCACTGAAGCTGTCTTT.

There are many counts of this clonotype. The chain recombines TRBV7-6 with TRBJ2-7, with 7 bases matching TRBD1. The CDR3 is 13 residues long. From germline, CDR1 is SGHVS and CDR2 FNYEAQ. V was clipped by 4 bases and J by 4 bases; unmatched bases: 4. The CDR3 here is CASSSTQGYEQYF. In DNA, the CDR3 is TGTGCCAGCAGCTCGACACAGGGGTACGAGCAGTACTTC.

This clonotype was detected ten times or more. The rearrangement links TRBV28 to TRBJ2-2, with D maybe TRBD1 (6 bases). The germline V gene encodes CDR1 MDHEN and CDR2 SYDVKM. Trimming removed 8 bases at V and 7 bases at J, with 20 bases between. The CDR3 has 15 amino acids. CDR3 DNA sequence: TGTGCCAGCCCCATGATACAGGGCAATGACGGGGAGCTGTTTTTT. The encoded protein is CASPMIQGNDGELFF.

This clonotype was seen at least ten times. The chain is built from TRBV9 and TRBJ2-5; 8 nucleotides agree with TRBD1. Germline CDR1 SGDLS, CDR2 YYNGEE. After removal of 3 bases from V and 3 bases from J, the junction contained 7 bases not matched to a gene. This CDR3 has 15 residues. The CDR3 reads CASSAQGQAKETQYF. CDR3 sequence (DNA): TGTGCCAGCAGCGCCCAGGGACAGGCAAAAGAGACCCAGTACTTC.

This clonotype was recorded a few times. At one end, the junction sequence differs from germline, possibly due to a read error. The chain links TRBV7-9 to TRBJ2-3; D gene uncertain. This CDR3 comprises 14 residues. Per germline, CDR1 SEHNR and CDR2 FQNEAQ (reference sequence). The CDR3 DNA is TGTGCCAGCAGCTTAAGCCCAAGCACAGATACGCGGTATTTT. Residues: CASSLSPSTDTRYF.

This clonotype came up many times. J is TRBJ1-6 and V is TRBV5-4; D gene uncertain. V was pared by 3 bases and J by 5 bases, with 18 bases between. In germline, CDR1 is SGHNT, CDR2 YYREEE (reference sequence). This CDR3 is built from 17 residues. CDR3 region: CASSSWGGSGNNSPLHF. DNA for the CDR3: TGTGCCAGCAGCTCATGGGGAGGCTCCGGGAATAATTCACCCCTCCACTTT.